This T cell receptor beta chain was captured by sequencing in a study of cytomegalovirus exposure and HLA in healthy donors. The study's findings and limits: Researchers counted roughly 150 TCR beta chains as cytomegalovirus-associated. The tendency of first-cohort TCR clusters to co-occur in the approximately 120 validation repertoires was identified by a subsequent analysis. A few of the chains that were CMV-associated were confirmed in vitro to be specific for CMV antigens.

The germline V gene has CDR1 WNHNN and CDR2 SYGVQD (reference sequence). Losses at the gene ends were 3 bases for V and 12 bases for J; bases not matched to a gene: 5. The length of the CDR3 is 13 residues. This table comes from immunoSEQ multiplex PCR, and its TCRdb copy is limited to in-frame clones, with some not included. The sample has about 240,000 clones, approximately 86% seen once; the top ten hold 0.95% to 1.5%. With regard to this clone: Antigen specificity is unknown.

Separate from the 666-subject first cohort, the approximately 120-subject validation cohort was the one that the donors belonged to. The gene calls are TRBV10-1 and TRBJ2-1; TRBD1 agrees at 10 bases. Source material: PBMCs. The TCR originated in a woman aged 25 to 39 in good health and CMV-seropositive. DNA for the CDR3: TGCGCCAGCAGTGAAGGGGACAGGGGTCGGCAGTTCTTC. Translated, it gives CASSEGDRGRQFF.